This T cell receptor beta chain was identified in a study of shared clonotypes between healthy human individuals. Whole-study findings and limits: Since donors were few, the genetic and exposure-history diversity represented was limited.

Concerning this clone: Its antigen is currently unknown.

Germline lookup yields CDR1 SGHNT and CDR2 YYREEE (reference sequence). Deletions cut 0 bases from V and 6 bases from J, with 8 bases between. The CDR3 runs 13 residues. The protocol was immunoSEQ multiplex PCR, while the TCRdb copy is restricted to in-frame clones and leaves out a portion. The table has over 850,000 clones, approximately 80% seen once; the top ten hold 0.6% to 0.7%. Input material: memory CD4+ T cells from PBMCs. Documented subset: CD45RA-negative fraction. This TCR was sampled from a man aged 18 to 29 in good health. Some clones in this sample may be carry-over from other donors' samples. The rearrangement joins TRBV5-4 to TRBJ2-3; possible D gene TRBD2, 6 bases. This chain's CDR3 is CASSLGDSDTQYF. DNA of the CDR3: TGTGCCAGCAGCTTGGGGGACTCGGATACGCAGTATTTT.